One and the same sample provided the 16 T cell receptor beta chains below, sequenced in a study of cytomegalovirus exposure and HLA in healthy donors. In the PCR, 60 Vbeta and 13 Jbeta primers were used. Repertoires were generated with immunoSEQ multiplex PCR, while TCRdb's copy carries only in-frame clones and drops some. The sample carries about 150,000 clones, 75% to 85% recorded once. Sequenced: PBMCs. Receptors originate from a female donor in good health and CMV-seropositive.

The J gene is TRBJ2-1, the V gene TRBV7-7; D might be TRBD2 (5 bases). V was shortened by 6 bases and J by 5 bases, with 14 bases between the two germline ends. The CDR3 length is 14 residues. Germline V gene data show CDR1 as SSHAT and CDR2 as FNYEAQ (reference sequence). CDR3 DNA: TGTGCCAGCAGTCCGAGGACTGGAAACAATGAGCAGTTCTTC. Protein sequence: CASSPRTGNNEQFF.

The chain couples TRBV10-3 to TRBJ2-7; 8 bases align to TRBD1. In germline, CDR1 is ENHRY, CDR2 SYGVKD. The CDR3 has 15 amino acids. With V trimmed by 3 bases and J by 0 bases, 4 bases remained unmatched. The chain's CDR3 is CAISDRTGSSYEQYF. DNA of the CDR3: TGTGCCATCAGTGACCGGACAGGGAGCTCCTACGAGCAGTACTTC.

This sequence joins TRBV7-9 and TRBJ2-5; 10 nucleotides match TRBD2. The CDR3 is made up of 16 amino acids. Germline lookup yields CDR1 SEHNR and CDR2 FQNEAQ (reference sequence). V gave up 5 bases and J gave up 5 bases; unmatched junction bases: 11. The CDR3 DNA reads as TGTGCCAGCAGCCCTTTAGCGGGAGGCCTGGGGGAGACCCAGTACTTC. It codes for CASSPLAGGLGETQYF.

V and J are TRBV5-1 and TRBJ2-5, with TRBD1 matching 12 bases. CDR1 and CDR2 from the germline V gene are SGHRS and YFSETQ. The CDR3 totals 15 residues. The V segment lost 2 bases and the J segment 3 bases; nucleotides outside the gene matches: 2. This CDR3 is CASSLGTGGEETQYF. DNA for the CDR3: TGCGCCAGCAGCTTAGGGACAGGGGGCGAAGAGACCCAGTACTTC.

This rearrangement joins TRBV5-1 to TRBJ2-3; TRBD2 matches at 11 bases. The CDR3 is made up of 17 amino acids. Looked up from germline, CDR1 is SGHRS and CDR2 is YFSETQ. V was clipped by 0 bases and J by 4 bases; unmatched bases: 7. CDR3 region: CASSLGDSGGAPDTQYF. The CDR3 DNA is TGCGCCAGCAGCTTGGGTGATAGCGGGGGGGCACCAGATACGCAGTATTTT.

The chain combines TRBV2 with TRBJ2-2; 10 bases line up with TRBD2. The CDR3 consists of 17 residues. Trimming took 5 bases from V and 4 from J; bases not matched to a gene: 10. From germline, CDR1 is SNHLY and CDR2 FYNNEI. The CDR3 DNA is TGTGCCAGCAGTCACACCGGGACTAGCGTGGGCACCGGGGAGCTGTTTTTT. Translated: CASSHTGTSVGTGELFF.

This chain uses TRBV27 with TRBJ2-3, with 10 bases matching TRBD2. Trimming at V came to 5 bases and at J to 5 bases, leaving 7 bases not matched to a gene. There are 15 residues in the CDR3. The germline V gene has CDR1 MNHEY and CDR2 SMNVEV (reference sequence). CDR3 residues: CASSPRASGRDTQYF. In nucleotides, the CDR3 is TGTGCCAGCAGTCCGAGGGCTAGCGGGAGAGATACGCAGTATTTT.

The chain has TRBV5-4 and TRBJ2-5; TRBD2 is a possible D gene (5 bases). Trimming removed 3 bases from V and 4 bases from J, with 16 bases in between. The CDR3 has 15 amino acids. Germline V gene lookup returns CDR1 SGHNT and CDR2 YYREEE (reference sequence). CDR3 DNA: TGTGCCAGCAGCTCGAACGTGGGTCGGGGAGAGACCCAGTACTTC. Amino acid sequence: CASSSNVGRGETQYF.

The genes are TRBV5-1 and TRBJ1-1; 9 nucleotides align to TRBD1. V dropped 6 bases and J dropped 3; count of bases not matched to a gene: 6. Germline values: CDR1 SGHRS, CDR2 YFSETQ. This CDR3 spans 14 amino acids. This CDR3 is CASKGQGGDTEAFF. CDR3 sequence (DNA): TGCGCCAGCAAGGGACAGGGTGGGGACACTGAAGCTTTCTTT.

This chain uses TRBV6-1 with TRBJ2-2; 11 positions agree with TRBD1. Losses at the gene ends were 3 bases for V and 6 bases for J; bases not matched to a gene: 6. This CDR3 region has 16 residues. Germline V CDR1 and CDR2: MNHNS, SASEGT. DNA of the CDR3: TGTGCCAGCAGTGAGACCGGGACAGGGGGTCCCGGGGAGCTGTTTTTT. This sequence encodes CASSETGTGGPGELFF.

The CDR3 region has the DNA TGTGCCAGCAGTTTATTCCGCGGGGGGGCCTACAATGAGCAGTTCTTC. Translation: CASSLFRGGAYNEQFF. The V and J genes are TRBV28 and TRBJ2-1; TRBD2 aligns across 9 bases. Losses at the gene ends were 1 base for V and 2 bases for J; bases not matched to a gene: 3. The CDR3 totals 16 residues. Germline V gene data show CDR1 as MDHEN and CDR2 as SYDVKM.

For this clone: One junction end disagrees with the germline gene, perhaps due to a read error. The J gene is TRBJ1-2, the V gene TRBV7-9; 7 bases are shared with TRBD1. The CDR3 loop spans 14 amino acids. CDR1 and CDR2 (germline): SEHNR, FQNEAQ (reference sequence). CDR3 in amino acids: CSSSLAGQSVGYTF. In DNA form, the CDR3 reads TGTTCCAGCAGCTTAGCGGGACAGTCCGTCGGCTACACCTTC.

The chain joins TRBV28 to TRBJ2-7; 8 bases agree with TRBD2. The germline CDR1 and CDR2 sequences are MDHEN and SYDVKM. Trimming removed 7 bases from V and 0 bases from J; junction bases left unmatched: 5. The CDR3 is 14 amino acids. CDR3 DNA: TGTGCCAGCATCGGTAGCGGGGCCTCCTACGAGCAGTACTTC. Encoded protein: CASIGSGASYEQYF.

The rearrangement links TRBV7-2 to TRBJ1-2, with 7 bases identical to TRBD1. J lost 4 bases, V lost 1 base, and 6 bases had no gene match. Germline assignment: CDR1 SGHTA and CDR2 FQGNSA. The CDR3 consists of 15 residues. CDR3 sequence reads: CASSLGQGASYGYTF. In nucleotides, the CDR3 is TGTGCCAGCAGCTTAGGACAGGGAGCGTCCTATGGCTACACCTTC.

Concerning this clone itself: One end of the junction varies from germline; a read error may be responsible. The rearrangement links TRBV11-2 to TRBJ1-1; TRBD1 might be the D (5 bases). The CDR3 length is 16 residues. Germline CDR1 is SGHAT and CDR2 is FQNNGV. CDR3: CASILDPQGLGTEAFF. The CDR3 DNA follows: TGTGCCAGCATCTTAGATCCCCAGGGCCTAGGCACTGAAGCTTTCTTT.

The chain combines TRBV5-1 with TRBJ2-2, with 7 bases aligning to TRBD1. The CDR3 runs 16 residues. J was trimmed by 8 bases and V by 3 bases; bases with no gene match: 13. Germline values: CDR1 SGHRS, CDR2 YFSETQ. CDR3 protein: CASSSTGTALRGELFF. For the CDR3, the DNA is TGCGCCAGCAGCTCCACCGGGACAGCGCTACGGGGGGAGCTGTTTTTT.